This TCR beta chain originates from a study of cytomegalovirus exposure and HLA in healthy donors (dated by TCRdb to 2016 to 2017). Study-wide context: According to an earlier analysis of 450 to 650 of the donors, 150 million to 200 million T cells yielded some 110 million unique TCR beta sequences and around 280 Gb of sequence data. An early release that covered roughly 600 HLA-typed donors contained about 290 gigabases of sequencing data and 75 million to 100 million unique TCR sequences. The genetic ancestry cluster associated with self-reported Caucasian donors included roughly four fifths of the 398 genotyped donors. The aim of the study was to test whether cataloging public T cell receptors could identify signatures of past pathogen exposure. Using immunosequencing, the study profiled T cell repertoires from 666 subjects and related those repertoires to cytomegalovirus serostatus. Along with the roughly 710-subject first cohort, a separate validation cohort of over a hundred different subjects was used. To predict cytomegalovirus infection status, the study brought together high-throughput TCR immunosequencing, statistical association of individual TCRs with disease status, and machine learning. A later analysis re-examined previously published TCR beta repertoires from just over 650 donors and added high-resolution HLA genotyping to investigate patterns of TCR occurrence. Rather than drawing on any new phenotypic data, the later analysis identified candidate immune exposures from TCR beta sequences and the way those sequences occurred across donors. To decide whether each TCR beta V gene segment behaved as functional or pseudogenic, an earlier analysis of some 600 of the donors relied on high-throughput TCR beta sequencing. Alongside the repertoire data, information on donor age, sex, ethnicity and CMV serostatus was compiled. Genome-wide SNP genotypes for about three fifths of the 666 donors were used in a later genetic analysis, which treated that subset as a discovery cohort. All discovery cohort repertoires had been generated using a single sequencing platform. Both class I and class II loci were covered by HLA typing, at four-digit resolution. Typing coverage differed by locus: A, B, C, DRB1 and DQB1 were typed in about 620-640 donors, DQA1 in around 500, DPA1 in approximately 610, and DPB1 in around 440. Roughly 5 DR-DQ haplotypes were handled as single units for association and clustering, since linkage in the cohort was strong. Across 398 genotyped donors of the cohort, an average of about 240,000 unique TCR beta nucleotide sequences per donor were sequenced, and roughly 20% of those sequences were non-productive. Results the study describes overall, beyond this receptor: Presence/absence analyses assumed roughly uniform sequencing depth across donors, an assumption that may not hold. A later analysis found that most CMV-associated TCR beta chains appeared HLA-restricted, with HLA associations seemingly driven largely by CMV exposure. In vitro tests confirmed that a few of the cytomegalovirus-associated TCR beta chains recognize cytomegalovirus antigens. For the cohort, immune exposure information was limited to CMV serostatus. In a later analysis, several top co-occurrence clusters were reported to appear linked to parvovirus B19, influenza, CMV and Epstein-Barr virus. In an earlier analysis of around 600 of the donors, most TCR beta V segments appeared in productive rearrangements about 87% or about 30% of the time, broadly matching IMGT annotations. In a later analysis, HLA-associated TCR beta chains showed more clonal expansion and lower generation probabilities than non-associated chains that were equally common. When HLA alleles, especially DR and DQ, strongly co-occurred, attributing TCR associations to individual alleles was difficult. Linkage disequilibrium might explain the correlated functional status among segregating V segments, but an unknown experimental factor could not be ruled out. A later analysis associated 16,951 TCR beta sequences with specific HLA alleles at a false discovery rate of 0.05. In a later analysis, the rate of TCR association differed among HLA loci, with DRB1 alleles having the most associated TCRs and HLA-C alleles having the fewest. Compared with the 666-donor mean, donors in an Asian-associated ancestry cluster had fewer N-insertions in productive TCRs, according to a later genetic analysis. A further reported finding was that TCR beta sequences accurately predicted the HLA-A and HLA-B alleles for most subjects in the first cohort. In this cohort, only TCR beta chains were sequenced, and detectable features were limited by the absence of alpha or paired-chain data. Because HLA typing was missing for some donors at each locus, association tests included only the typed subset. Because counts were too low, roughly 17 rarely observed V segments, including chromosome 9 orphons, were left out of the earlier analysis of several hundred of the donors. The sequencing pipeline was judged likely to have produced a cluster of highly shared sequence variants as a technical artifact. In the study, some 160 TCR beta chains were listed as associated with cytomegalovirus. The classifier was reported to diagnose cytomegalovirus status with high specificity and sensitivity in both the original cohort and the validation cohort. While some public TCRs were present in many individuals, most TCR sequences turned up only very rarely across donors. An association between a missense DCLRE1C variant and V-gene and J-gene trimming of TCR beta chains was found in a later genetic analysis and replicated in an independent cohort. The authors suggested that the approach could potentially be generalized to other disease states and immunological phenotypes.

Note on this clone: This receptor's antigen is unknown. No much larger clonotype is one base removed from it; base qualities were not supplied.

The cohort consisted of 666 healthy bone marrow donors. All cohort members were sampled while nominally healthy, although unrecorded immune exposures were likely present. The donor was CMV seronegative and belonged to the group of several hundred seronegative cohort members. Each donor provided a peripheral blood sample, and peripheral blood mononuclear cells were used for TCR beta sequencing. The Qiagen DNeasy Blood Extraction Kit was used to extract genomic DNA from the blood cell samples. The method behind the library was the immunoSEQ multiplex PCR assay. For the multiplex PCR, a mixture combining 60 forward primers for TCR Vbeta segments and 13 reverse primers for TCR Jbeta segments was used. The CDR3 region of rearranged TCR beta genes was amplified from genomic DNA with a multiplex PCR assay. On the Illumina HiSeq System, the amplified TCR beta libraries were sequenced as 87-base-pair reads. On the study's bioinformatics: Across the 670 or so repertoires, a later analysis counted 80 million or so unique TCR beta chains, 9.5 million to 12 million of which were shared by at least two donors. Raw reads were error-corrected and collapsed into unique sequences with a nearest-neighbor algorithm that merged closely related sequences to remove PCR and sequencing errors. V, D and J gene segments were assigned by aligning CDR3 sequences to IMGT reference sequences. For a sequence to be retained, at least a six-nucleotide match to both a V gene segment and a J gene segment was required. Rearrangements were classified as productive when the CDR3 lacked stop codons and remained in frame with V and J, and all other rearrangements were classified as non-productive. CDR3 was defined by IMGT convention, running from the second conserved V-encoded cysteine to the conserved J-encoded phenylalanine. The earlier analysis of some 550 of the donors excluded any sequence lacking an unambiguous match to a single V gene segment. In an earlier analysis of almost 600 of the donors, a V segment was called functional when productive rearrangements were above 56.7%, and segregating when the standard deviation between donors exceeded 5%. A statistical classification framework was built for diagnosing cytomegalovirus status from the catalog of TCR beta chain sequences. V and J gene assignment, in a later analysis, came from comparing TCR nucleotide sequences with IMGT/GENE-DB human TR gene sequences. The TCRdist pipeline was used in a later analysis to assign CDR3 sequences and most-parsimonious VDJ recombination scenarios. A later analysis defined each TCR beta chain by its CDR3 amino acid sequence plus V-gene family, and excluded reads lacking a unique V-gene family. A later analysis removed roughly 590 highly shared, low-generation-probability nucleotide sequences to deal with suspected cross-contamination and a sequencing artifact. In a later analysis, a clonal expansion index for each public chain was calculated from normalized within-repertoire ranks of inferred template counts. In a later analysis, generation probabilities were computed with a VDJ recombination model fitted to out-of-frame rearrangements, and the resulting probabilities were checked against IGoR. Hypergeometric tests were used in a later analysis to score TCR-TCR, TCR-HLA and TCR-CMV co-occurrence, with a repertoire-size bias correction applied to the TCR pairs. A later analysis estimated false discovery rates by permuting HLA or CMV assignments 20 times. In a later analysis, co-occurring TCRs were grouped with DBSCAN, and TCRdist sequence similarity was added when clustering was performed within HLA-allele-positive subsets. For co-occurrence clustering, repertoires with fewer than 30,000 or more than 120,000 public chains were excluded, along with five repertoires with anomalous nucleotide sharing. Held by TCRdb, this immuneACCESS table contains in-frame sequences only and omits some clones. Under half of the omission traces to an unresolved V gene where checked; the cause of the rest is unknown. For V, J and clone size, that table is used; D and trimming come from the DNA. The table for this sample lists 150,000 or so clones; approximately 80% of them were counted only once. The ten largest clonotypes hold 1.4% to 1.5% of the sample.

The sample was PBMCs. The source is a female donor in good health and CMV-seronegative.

Read as DNA, the sequence is TGTGCCAGCAGTCCAGCCCGCTCGGGAGGGCCTTACGAGCAGTACTTC. It specifies CASSPARSGGPYEQYF. The chain is assembled from TRBV27 and TRBJ2-7; 8 junctional bases match TRBD2. The CDR3 covers 16 residues, taking in both the cysteine and the phenylalanine. Of the read, only the CDR3 DNA is kept; its 48 bases are in frame from base 1. Taken from the germline V gene (reference sequence), the CDR1 and CDR2 loops are MNHEY and SMNVEV. V has 5 bases trimmed and J has 4 bases trimmed; junction bases matching no gene number 13.